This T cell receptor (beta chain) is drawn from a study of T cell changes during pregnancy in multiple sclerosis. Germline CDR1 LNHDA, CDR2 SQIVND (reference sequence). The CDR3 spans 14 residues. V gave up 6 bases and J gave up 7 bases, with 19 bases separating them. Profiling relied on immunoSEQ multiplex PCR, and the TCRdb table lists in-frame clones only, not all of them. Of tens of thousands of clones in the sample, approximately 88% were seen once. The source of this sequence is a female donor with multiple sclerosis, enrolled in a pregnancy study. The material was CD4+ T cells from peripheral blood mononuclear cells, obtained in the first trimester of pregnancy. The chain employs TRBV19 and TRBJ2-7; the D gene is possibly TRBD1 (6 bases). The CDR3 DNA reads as TGTGCCAGTAGACCCGACAGGTTCCGTGGGGAGCAGTACTTC. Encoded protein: CASRPDRFRGEQYF.